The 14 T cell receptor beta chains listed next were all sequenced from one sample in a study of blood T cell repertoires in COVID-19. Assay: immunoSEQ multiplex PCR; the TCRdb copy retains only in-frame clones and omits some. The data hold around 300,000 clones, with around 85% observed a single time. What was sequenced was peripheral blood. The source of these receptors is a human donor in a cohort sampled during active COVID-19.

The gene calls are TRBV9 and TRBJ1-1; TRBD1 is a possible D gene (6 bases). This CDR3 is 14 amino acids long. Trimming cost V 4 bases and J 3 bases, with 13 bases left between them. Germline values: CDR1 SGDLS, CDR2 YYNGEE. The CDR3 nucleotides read TGTGCCAGCAGCCCTCGGGGGGCGGACACTGAAGCTTTCTTT. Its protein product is CASSPRGADTEAFF.

CDR3 nucleotides: TGTGCCACCCGGGGGAGGGGAAGAGATCAGCCCCAGCATTTT. It yields the protein CATRGRGRDQPQHF. The chain links TRBV19 to TRBJ1-5; D is perhaps TRBD1 (5 bases). Germline V gives CDR1 LNHDA, CDR2 SQIVND (reference sequence). Trimming removed 10 bases from V and 5 bases from J, with 18 bases in between. The CDR3 runs to 14 residues.

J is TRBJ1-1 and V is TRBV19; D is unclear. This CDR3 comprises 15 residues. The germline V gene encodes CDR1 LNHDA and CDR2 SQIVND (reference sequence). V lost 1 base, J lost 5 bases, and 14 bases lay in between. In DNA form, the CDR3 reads TGTGCCAGTAGTATAGGGTCTCGAGGGAGTACTGAAGCTTTCTTT. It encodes CASSIGSRGSTEAFF.

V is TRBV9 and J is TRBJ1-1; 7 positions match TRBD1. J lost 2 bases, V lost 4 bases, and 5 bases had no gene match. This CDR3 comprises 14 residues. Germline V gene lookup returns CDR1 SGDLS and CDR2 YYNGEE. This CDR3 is CASSYRGGNTEAFF. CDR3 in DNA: TGTGCCAGCAGCTACAGGGGCGGAAACACTGAAGCTTTCTTT. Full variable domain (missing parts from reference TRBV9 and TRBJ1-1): DSGVTQTPKHLITATGQRVTLRCSPRSGDLSVYWYQQSLDQGLQFLIQYYNGEERAKGNILERFSAQQFPDLHSELNLSSLELGDSALYFCASSYRGGNTEAFFGQGTRLTVV.

CDR3 DNA sequence: TGTGCCAGCATGGGACAGGAATCTGGGGCCAACGTCCTGACTTTC. Translating it yields CASMGQESGANVLTF. The chain links TRBV2 to TRBJ2-6; 8 bases fit TRBD1. The CDR3 is made up of 15 amino acids. V gave up 7 bases and J gave up 1 base; unmatched junction bases: 3. Germline V gene sequence: CDR1 SNHLY, CDR2 FYNNEI.

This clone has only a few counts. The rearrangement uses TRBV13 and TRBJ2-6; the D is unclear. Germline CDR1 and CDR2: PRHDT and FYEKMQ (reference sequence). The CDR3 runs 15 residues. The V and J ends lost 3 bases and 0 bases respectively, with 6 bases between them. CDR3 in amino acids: CASSFTSSGANVLTF. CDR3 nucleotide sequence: TGTGCCAGCAGCTTCACGAGCTCTGGGGCCAACGTCCTGACTTTC.

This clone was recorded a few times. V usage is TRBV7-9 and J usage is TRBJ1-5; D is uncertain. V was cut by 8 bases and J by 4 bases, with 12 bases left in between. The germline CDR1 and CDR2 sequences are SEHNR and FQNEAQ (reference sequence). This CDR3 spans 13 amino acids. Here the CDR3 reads CASGEGGNQPQHF. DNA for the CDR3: TGTGCCAGCGGAGAGGGAGGGAATCAGCCCCAGCATTTT. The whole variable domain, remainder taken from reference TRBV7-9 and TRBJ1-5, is DTGVSQNPRHKITKRGQNVTFRCDPISEHNRLYWYRQTLGQGPEFLTYFQNEAQLEKSRLLSDRFSAERPKGSFSTLEIQRTEQGDSAMYLCASGEGGNQPQHFGDGTRLSIL.

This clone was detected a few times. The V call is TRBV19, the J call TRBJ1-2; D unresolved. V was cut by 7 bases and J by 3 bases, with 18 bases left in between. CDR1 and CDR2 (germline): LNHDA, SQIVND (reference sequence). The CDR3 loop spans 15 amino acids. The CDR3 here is CASTSLGVTYYGYTF. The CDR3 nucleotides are TGTGCCAGTACCAGCCTGGGAGTAACCTACTATGGCTACACCTTC. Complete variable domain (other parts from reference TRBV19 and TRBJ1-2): DGGITQSPKYLFRKEGQNVTLSCEQNLNHDAMYWYRQDPGQGLRLIYYSQIVNDFQKGDIAEGYSVSREKKESFPLTVTSAQKNPTAFYLCASTSLGVTYYGYTFGSGTRLTVV.

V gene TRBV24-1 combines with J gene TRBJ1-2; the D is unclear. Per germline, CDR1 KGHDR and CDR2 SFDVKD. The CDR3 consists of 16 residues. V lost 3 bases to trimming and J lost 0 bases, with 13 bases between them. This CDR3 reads CATSDPEVLANYGYTF. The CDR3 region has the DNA TGTGCCACCAGTGATCCGGAAGTCCTAGCTAACTATGGCTACACCTTC.

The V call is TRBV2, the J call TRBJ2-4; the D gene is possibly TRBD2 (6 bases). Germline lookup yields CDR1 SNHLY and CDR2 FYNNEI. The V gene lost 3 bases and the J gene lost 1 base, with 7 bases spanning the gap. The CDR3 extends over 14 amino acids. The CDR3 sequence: CASSEAGAKNIQYF. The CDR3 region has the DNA TGTGCCAGCAGTGAGGCGGGGGCCAAAAACATTCAGTACTTC.

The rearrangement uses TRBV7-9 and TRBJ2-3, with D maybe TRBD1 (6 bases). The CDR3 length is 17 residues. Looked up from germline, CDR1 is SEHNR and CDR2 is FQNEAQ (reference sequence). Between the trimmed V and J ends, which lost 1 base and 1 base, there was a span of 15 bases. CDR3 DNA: TGTGCCAGCAGCTTAGTAGTCAACAGGGTGGGCACAGATACGCAGTATTTT. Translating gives CASSLVVNRVGTDTQYF.

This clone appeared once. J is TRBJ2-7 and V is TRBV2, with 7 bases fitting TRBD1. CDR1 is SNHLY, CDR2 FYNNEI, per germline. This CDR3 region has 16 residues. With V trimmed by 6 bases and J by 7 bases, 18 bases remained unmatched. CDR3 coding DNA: TGTGCCAGCAGCGAACAGGGGAATGATTTTGGCGGGGAGCAGTACTTC. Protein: CASSEQGNDFGGEQYF.

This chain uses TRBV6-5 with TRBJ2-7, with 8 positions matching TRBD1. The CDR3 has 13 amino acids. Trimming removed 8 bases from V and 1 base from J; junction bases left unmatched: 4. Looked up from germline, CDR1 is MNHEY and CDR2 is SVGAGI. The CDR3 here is CASSGQESYEQYF. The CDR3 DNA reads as TGTGCCAGCTCGGGACAGGAGTCCTACGAGCAGTACTTC.

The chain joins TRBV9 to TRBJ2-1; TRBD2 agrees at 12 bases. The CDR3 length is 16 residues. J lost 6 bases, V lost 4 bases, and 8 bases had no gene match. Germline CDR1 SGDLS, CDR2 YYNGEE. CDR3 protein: CASSPWGLAGGNEQFF. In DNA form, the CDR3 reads TGTGCCAGCAGCCCATGGGGACTAGCGGGTGGCAATGAGCAGTTCTTC.